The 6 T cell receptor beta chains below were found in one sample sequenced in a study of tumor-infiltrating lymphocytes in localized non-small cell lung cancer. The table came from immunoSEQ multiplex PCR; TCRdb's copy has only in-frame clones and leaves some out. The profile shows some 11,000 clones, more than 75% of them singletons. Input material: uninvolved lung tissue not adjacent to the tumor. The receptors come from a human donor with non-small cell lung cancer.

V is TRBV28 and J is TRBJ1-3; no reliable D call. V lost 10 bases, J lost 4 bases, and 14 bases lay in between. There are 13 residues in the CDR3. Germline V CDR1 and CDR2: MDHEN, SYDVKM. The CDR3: CATHPLRGNTIYF. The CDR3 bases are TGTGCCACACACCCCTTGCGCGGAAACACCATATATTTT.

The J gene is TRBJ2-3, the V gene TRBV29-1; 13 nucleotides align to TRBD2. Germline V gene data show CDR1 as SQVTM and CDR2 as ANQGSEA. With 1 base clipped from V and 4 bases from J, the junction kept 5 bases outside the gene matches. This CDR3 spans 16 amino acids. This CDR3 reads CSVEGLLAGGPDTQYF. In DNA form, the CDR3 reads TGCAGCGTTGAAGGCCTACTAGCGGGAGGGCCAGATACGCAGTATTTT.

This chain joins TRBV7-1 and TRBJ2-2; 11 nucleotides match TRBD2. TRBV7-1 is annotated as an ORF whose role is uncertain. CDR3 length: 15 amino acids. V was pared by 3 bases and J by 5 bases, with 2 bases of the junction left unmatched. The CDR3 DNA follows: TGTGCCAGCAGCTCCCTAGCGGGGGGAACCGGGGAGCTGTTTTTT. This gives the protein CASSSLAGGTGELFF.

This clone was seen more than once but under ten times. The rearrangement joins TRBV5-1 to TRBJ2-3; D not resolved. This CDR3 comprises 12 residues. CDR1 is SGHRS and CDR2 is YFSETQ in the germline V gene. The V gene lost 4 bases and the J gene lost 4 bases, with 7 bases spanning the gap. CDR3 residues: CASSPSPDTQYF. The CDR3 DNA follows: TGCGCCAGCAGCCCGTCACCAGATACGCAGTATTTT.

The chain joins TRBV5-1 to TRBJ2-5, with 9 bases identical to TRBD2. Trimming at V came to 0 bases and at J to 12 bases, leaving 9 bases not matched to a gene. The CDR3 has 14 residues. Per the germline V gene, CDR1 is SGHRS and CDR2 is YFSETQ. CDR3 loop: CASSLGTSVYQEYF. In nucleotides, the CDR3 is TGCGCCAGCAGCTTGGGGACTAGCGTGTATCAAGAGTACTTC. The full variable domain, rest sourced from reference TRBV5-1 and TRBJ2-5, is KAGVTQTPRYLIKTRGQQVTLSCSPISGHRSVSWYQQTPGQGLQFLFEYFSETQRNKGNFPGRFSGRQFSNSRSEMNVSTLELGDSALYLCASSLGTSVYQEYFGPGTRLLVL.

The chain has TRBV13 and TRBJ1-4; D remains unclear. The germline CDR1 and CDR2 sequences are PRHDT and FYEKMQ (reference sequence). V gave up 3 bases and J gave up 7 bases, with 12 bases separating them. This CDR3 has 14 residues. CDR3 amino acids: CASSFRTLGEKLFF. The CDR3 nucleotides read TGTGCCAGCAGCTTCCGGACTCTGGGTGAAAAACTGTTTTTT.